These 27 T cell receptor beta chains came from one sample sequenced in a study of cytomegalovirus exposure and HLA in healthy donors (TCRdb year 2017). The library relied on the immunoSEQ multiplex PCR assay. The multiplex PCR relied on a mix of 60 forward primers for TCR Vbeta segments and 13 reverse primers for TCR Jbeta segments. Not all clones reach the TCRdb copy of this immuneACCESS table, which keeps in-frame sequences only. Checked studies attribute under half of the gap to unresolved V genes and leave the rest unexplained. The sample table contains approximately 140,000 clones; only one count was recorded for approximately 85% of them. The ten largest clonotypes hold roughly 6.3% of the sample. What was sequenced was PBMCs. Receptors were obtained from a man aged 45-65 years in good health and CMV-seropositive.

The CDR3 reads CASSSSPLAGGGYEQYF. DNA of the CDR3: TGCGCCAGCAGCTCATCGCCCCTAGCGGGAGGTGGTTACGAGCAGTACTTC. The chain combines TRBV5-1 with TRBJ2-7; 11 nucleotides agree with TRBD2. Per the germline V gene, CDR1 is SGHRS and CDR2 is YFSETQ. The length of the CDR3 is 17 residues. Trimming at V came to 3 bases and at J to 4 bases, leaving 12 bases not matched to a gene.

This chain connects TRBV18 to TRBJ2-6; a weak D match, TRBD2 (6 bases). CDR3 length: 17 residues. The V end was cut by 3 bases, the J end by 4 bases, with 16 bases between. From germline, CDR1 is KGHSH and CDR2 LQKENI. This CDR3 reads CASSPPGGGAGANVLTF. CDR3 coding DNA: TGTGCCAGCTCACCCCCCGGAGGAGGGGCCGGGGCCAACGTCCTGACTTTC.

This rearrangement joins TRBV7-6 to TRBJ2-7; D is undetermined. Germline V gene lookup returns CDR1 SGHVS and CDR2 FNYEAQ. With 5 bases removed from V and 2 bases from J, the gap between germline ends came to 10 bases. This CDR3 has 13 residues. CDR3 protein: CASSQYTPYEQYF. CDR3 in DNA: TGTGCCAGCAGCCAATACACCCCCTACGAGCAGTACTTC.

The gene calls are TRBV11-3 and TRBJ2-5; 7 bases map to TRBD1. CDR3 length: 15 amino acids. The V gene end was trimmed by 1 base and the J gene end by 1 base; junction bases not matched to a gene: 3. Germline V lookup: CDR1 SGHNT, CDR2 YENEEA. CDR3 nucleotide sequence: TGTGCCAGCAGCTTAGGGGGACAGCGCCAAGAGACCCAGTACTTC. Translation gives CASSLGGQRQETQYF.

CDR3 residues: CASSTTGTSGIDEQYF. The CDR3 DNA reads as TGTGCCAGCAGCACCACCGGGACTAGCGGGATAGACGAGCAGTACTTC. The rearrangement joins TRBV21-1 to TRBJ2-7; the table's D call TRBD2 went unverified against the DNA. TRBV21-1 is labeled a pseudogene. The CDR3 covers 16 residues.

The rearrangement uses TRBV6-5 and TRBJ1-1; 9 bases match TRBD1. Germline V lookup: CDR1 MNHEY, CDR2 SVGAGI. The J segment lost 0 bases and the V segment lost 4 bases, leaving 6 bases of the junction unmatched. This CDR3 region has 16 residues. CDR3 in amino acids: CASSSSGTGMNTEAFF. In nucleotides, the CDR3 is TGTGCCAGCAGTTCATCCGGGACAGGGATGAACACTGAAGCTTTCTTT.

The V and J genes are TRBV27 and TRBJ2-7; the match to TRBD1 covers 8 bases. This CDR3 region has 14 residues. Germline V gene sequence: CDR1 MNHEY, CDR2 SMNVEV (reference sequence). With V trimmed by 4 bases and J by 3 bases, 5 bases remained unmatched. The CDR3 region has the DNA TGTGCCAGCAGTTCCGTGGGACAGGTCTACGAGCAGTACTTC. Translated, it gives CASSSVGQVYEQYF.

The chain combines TRBV11-2 with TRBJ2-7; 7 bases align to TRBD2. The J segment lost 2 bases and the V segment lost 2 bases, leaving 6 bases of the junction unmatched. This CDR3 has 15 amino acids. From germline, CDR1 is SGHAT and CDR2 FQNNGV. CDR3 amino acids: CASSLWEGPTYEQYF. The CDR3 coding sequence is TGTGCCAGCAGCTTATGGGAGGGGCCTACCTACGAGCAGTACTTC.

The chain carries TRBV28 and TRBJ2-7, with D perhaps TRBD1 (5 bases). The germline V and J ends were trimmed by 4 bases and 0 bases, with 13 bases remaining between them. This CDR3 contains 15 residues. The germline V gene has CDR1 MDHEN and CDR2 SYDVKM. The CDR3, as DNA: TGTGCCAGCAGTTCGCAGGGCGGACCCTCCTACGAGCAGTACTTC. Amino acid sequence: CASSSQGGPSYEQYF.

This clone was observed a handful of times. This chain uses TRBV28 with TRBJ2-5; 7 nucleotides align to TRBD2. Trimming cost V 5 bases and J 4 bases; bases outside gene matches: 4. CDR3 length: 13 residues. Germline CDR1 reads MDHEN; CDR2 reads SYDVKM. CDR3 region: CASSQTSPETQYF. The CDR3 DNA reads as TGTGCCAGCAGTCAGACTAGCCCAGAGACCCAGTACTTC.

The chain couples TRBV7-9 to TRBJ2-5; D may be TRBD2 (5 bases). Per germline, CDR1 SEHNR and CDR2 FQNEAQ (reference sequence). The CDR3 totals 15 residues. The V gene lost 4 bases and the J gene lost 4 bases, with 16 bases spanning the gap. The CDR3, as DNA: TGTGCCAGCAGCTCAAGGGCTAGTGGAGGAGAGACCCAGTACTTC. Translation: CASSSRASGGETQYF.

The rearrangement joins TRBV15 to TRBJ1-2; D gene ambiguous. Germline V lookup: CDR1 LNHNV, CDR2 YYDKDF (reference sequence). The CDR3 is 13 residues long. V was pared by 0 bases and J by 7 bases, with 9 bases between. The CDR3 loop is CATSRDPRSGYTF. CDR3 nucleotides: TGTGCCACCAGCAGAGATCCCAGGTCTGGCTACACCTTC.

The CDR3 region is CASSLQAPGREKLFF. For the CDR3, the DNA is TGTGCCAGCAGCCTCCAGGCCCCAGGTCGTGAAAAACTGTTTTTT. The genes are TRBV5-8 and TRBJ1-4; D is unresolved. This CDR3 has 15 residues. Trimming left V 4 bases short and J 7 bases short, with 17 bases between. Germline V lookup: CDR1 SGHTS, CDR2 YDEGEE. Looking up the rest from reference TRBV5-8 and TRBJ1-4 gives the full variable domain: EAGVTQSPTHLIKTRGQQATLRCSPISGHTSVYWYQQALGLGLQFLLWYDEGEERNRGNFPPRFSGRQFPNYSSELNVNALELEDSALYLCASSLQAPGREKLFFGSGTQLSVL.

The chain carries TRBV13 and TRBJ2-1; no firm D call. The V gene's germline CDR1 is PRHDT and CDR2 FYEKMQ (reference sequence). Trimming cost V 1 base and J 2 bases, with 6 bases left between them. This CDR3 is 14 amino acids long. CDR3 sequence reads: CASSLVATYNEQFF. Written as DNA, the CDR3 is TGTGCCAGCAGCTTAGTGGCCACCTACAATGAGCAGTTCTTC.

The chain employs TRBV7-2 and TRBJ2-7, with D tentatively TRBD2 (6 bases). This CDR3 has 12 residues. CDR1 is SGHTA, CDR2 FQGNSA, per germline. CDR3 loop: CASRGGDSVVKV. For the CDR3, the DNA is TGTGCCAGCAGAGGCGGGGACTCCGTCGTTAAGGTC.

The CDR3 sequence: CASSIFFGGSLGEQYF. CDR3 in DNA: TGTGCCAGTAGTATATTTTTCGGCGGGAGCTTGGGCGAGCAGTACTTC. The chain carries TRBV19 and TRBJ2-7, with 7 bases that match TRBD2. The CDR3 loop spans 16 amino acids. The V gene's germline CDR1 is LNHDA and CDR2 SQIVND (reference sequence). The J segment lost 6 bases and the V segment lost 2 bases, leaving 13 bases of the junction unmatched. Looking up the rest from reference TRBV19 and TRBJ2-7 gives the full variable domain: DGGITQSPKYLFRKEGQNVTLSCEQNLNHDAMYWYRQDPGQGLRLIYYSQIVNDFQKGDIAEGYSVSREKKESFPLTVTSAQKNPTAFYLCASSIFFGGSLGEQYFGPGTRLTVT.

The genes are TRBV6-5 and TRBJ2-7, with D possibly being TRBD1 (6 bases). The germline gives CDR1 MNHEY, CDR2 SVGAGI. The CDR3 totals 15 residues. Trimming shortened V by 6 bases and J by 3 bases, and 18 bases separated the two germline ends. The CDR3 bases are TGTGCCAGCAGCCGGTTCGACAGGAAAGTCTACGAGCAGTACTTC. Translation: CASSRFDRKVYEQYF.

The rearrangement links TRBV2 to TRBJ2-3, with D tentatively TRBD2 (7 bases). This CDR3 has 14 residues. The germline V and J ends were trimmed by 4 bases and 4 bases, with 12 bases remaining between them. Germline V gene sequence: CDR1 SNHLY, CDR2 FYNNEI. The CDR3: CASSVRGRADTQYF. The CDR3 nucleotides are TGTGCCAGCAGTGTGAGGGGGAGGGCAGATACGCAGTATTTT.

About this clone: One end of the junction does not line up with germline, which may come from a read error. The chain carries TRBV28 and TRBJ2-7; D not resolved. The CDR3 extends over 13 amino acids. The V gene's germline CDR1 is MDHEN and CDR2 SYDVKM. This CDR3 is CASSSYPRDSPSF. The CDR3 DNA sequence: TGTGCCAGCAGTTCCTATCCCCGTGACTCCCCGAGCTTC.

V usage is TRBV5-4 and J usage is TRBJ2-3; 10 bases line up with TRBD2. The CDR3 has 17 residues. Germline V CDR1 and CDR2: SGHNT, YYREEE (reference sequence). J lost 0 bases, V lost 4 bases, and 8 bases had no gene match. CDR3 in DNA: TGTGCCAGCAGCACGCGGACTAGCGGCACTAGCACAGATACGCAGTATTTT. Protein: CASSTRTSGTSTDTQYF.

The count of this clone is one. V and J are TRBV5-1 and TRBJ2-7; 8 bases line up with TRBD2. V was pared by 1 base and J by 7 bases, with 7 bases of the junction left unmatched. Germline-derived CDR1 and CDR2 are SGHRS and YFSETQ. The CDR3 spans 14 residues. CDR3 amino acids: CASSLTSGSREQYF. In nucleotides, the CDR3 is TGCGCCAGCAGCTTGACTAGCGGCTCTAGGGAGCAGTACTTC.

The rearrangement joins TRBV15 to TRBJ2-2; D possibly corresponds to TRBD1 (7 bases). Trimming took 4 bases from V and 5 from J, leaving 11 bases between them. CDR1 LNHNV and CDR2 YYDKDF come from the germline V gene (reference sequence). This CDR3 spans 14 amino acids. Written as DNA, the CDR3 is TGTGCCACCAGCACCAGGGGGGATACCGGGGAGCTGTTTTTT. Translated, it gives CATSTRGDTGELFF.

This chain joins TRBV5-1 and TRBJ1-5; TRBD1 aligns across 9 bases. The germline V gene encodes CDR1 SGHRS and CDR2 YFSETQ. V shed 3 bases and J 3 bases; nucleotides not matched to a gene: 4. The CDR3 is 15 amino acids. The CDR3 reads CASSSGTGNNQPQHF. DNA of the CDR3: TGCGCCAGCAGCTCCGGGACAGGGAACAATCAGCCCCAGCATTTT.

The rearrangement joins TRBV2 to TRBJ2-3; maybe TRBD2 (6 bases). The germline V and J ends were trimmed by 4 bases and 2 bases, with 10 bases remaining between them. The CDR3 has 14 residues. CDR1 and CDR2 from the germline V gene are SNHLY and FYNNEI. In nucleotides, the CDR3 is TGTGCCAGCAGTGGCGGGACCGACACAGATACGCAGTATTTT. Protein product: CASSGGTDTDTQYF.

This clone was seen once. The rearrangement links TRBV11-3 to TRBJ2-5; a weak D match, TRBD2 (5 bases). This CDR3 comprises 13 residues. Trimming cost V 0 bases and J 5 bases, with 7 bases left between them. From germline, CDR1 is SGHNT and CDR2 YENEEA. The CDR3: CASSLDRRETQYF. CDR3 in DNA: TGTGCCAGCAGCTTAGATAGGAGGGAGACCCAGTACTTC. The full variable domain, rest sourced from reference TRBV11-3 and TRBJ2-5, is EAGVVQSPRYKIIEKKQPVAFWCNPISGHNTLYWYLQNLGQGPELLIRYENEEAVDDSQLPKDRFSAERLKGVDSTLKIQPAELGDSAVYLCASSLDRRETQYFGPGTRLLVL.

The chain combines TRBV27 with TRBJ2-2, with a weak D call TRBD1 (6 bases). Per the germline V gene, CDR1 is MNHEY and CDR2 is SMNVEV (reference sequence). V lost 7 bases and J 2 bases, leaving 14 bases between the germline ends. The CDR3 runs to 15 residues. CDR3 bases: TGTGCCAGCAATCCTCTGGACAGCAACACCGGGGAGCTGTTTTTT. It specifies CASNPLDSNTGELFF.

This clone was detected a few times. The chain employs TRBV4-2 and TRBJ1-2, with a possible D match to TRBD1 (5 bases). The germline CDR1 and CDR2 sequences are LGHNA and YNFKEQ. The CDR3 sequence is 16 residues long. V shed 0 bases and J shed 8 bases, with 19 bases lying between them. Here the CDR3 reads CASSQDLLQGGLGYTF. The CDR3 nucleotides are TGTGCCAGCAGCCAAGACCTCCTTCAGGGAGGTCTAGGCTACACCTTC.